This T cell receptor (beta chain) was identified during a study of CD8+ T cells in alopecia areata. Study information: The drug, oral tofacitinib, was given to treated patients at 5 to 10 mg twice daily. Study observations and caveats: Relative to normal scalp, lesional scalp, especially alopecia totalis/universalis, showed higher clonality.

Germline V CDR1 and CDR2: SGDLS, YYNGEE. The CDR3 length is 13 residues. Trimming removed 5 bases from V and 0 bases from J, with 3 bases in between. As concerns this clone: What it binds is unknown.

RNA extraction and reverse transcription yielded cDNA as sequencing template. Sequenced by immunoSEQ multiplex PCR; TCRdb stores in-frame clones only, minus some. The sample yields roughly 65,000 clones, about half seen once. Material: CD8+ T cells sorted from blood, obtained at week 0. The V gene is TRBV9, the J gene TRBJ2-6; D is ambiguous. The receptor was derived from a human donor with alopecia areata. The CDR3 protein is CASSDSGANVLTF. CDR3 nucleotide sequence: TGTGCCAGCAGTGACTCTGGGGCCAACGTCCTGACTTTC.